The 12 T cell receptor beta chains listed next were all sequenced from one sample in a study of regulatory T cells in long-lasting Graves disease. Stated time point: newly diagnosed GD, antithyroid drugs for less than 3 months. Extracted RNA from PBMCs served as the source of the TCR library. Through Arm-PCR of CDR3 regions and iRepertoire HTBI primers, TCR beta libraries were built. Each CDR3 protein is one row after TCRdb ran MiXCR on the multiplex PCR reads. The data show under 400,000 distinct CDR3 sequences, around 15% seen once. The same specimen was also included in a second study, on T cells in Graves' hyperthyroidism and ophthalmopathy.

This specimen consisted of peripheral blood mononuclear cells (PBMCs), obtained at new diagnosis, from a patient treated with antithyroid drugs. These receptor sequences come from a man aged 40-55 years with Graves disease.

In its sample, this clonotype was seen many times. This chain connects TRBV6-1 to TRBJ2-7, with D possibly called TRBD1 or TRBD2 (6 bases each). With 6 bases removed from V and 4 bases from J, the gap between germline ends came to 13 bases. This CDR3 comprises 13 residues. Looked up from germline, CDR1 is MNHNS and CDR2 is SASEGT. The CDR3 DNA reads as TGTGCCAGCAGCAAGATAGGGGGGTACGAGCAGTACTTC. It is translated as CASSKIGGYEQYF.

This chain links TRBV20-1 with TRBJ2-1; the match to TRBD1 covers 10 bases. CDR3 size: 14 residues. Germline V gene lookup returns CDR1 DFQATT and CDR2 SNEGSKA (reference sequence). V dropped 5 bases and J dropped 8; count of bases not matched to a gene: 9. CDR3: CSAARDRGWDEQFF. CDR3 in DNA: TGCAGTGCTGCCCGGGACAGGGGCTGGGATGAGCAGTTCTTC.

This clonotype was observed many times. The chain carries TRBV7-6 and TRBJ2-1, with 10 bases aligning to TRBD2. Germline CDR1 is SGHVS and CDR2 is FNYEAQ. J gave up 5 bases and V 3 bases, and 4 bases lay outside the gene matches. The CDR3 length is 15 residues. The CDR3 DNA reads as TGTGCCAGCAGCTTTGCTAGCGGGGGTCACAATGAGCAGTTCTTC. Translation gives CASSFASGGHNEQFF. Filled out from reference TRBV7-6 and TRBJ2-1, the complete variable domain reads GAGVSQSPRYKVTKRGQDVALRCDPISGHVSLYWYRQALGQGPEFLTYFNYEAQQDKSGLPNDRFSAERPEGSISTLTIQRTEQRDSAMYRCASSFASGGHNEQFFGPGTRLTVL.

This clonotype was recorded at least ten times. V gene TRBV11-3 combines with J gene TRBJ2-3, with 7 positions matching TRBD1. The V segment lost 7 bases and the J segment 4 bases; nucleotides outside the gene matches: 5. This CDR3 has 13 residues. The germline V gene has CDR1 SGHNT and CDR2 YENEEA. This chain's CDR3 is CASTYRGADTQYF. The CDR3 bases are TGTGCCAGCACTTACAGGGGTGCAGATACGCAGTATTTT. Based on the CDR3 plus reference TRBV11-3 and TRBJ2-3, the full variable domain is EAGVVQSPRYKIIEKKQPVAFWCNPISGHNTLYWYLQNLGQGPELLIRYENEEAVDDSQLPKDRFSAERLKGVDSTLKIQPAELGDSAVYLCASTYRGADTQYFGPGTRLTVL.

This clonotype was seen repeatedly, ten times or more. The chain uses TRBV24-1 and TRBJ1-5, with D unclear. Germline V gives CDR1 KGHDR, CDR2 SFDVKD. V lost 3 bases, J lost 7 bases, and 12 bases lay in between. The CDR3 is 14 residues long. CDR3 nucleotides: TGTGCCACCAGTGATGTAAATGGGTTCCAGCCCCAGCATTTT. This sequence encodes CATSDVNGFQPQHF.

The chain joins TRBV24-1 to TRBJ1-1; 8 nucleotides match TRBD1. The germline CDR1 and CDR2 sequences are KGHDR and SFDVKD. With V trimmed by 4 bases and J by 1 base, 1 base remained unmatched. The CDR3 runs 14 residues. The CDR3 is CATSDGTGNTEAFF. For the CDR3, the DNA is TGTGCCACCAGTGACGGGACAGGGAACACTGAAGCTTTCTTT.

This clonotype was detected ten times or more. The chain has TRBV5-5 and TRBJ2-2; 7 bases match TRBD1. After removal of 4 bases from V and 4 bases from J, the junction contained 7 bases not matched to a gene. Germline V gives CDR1 SGHKS, CDR2 YYEKEE (reference sequence). The CDR3 consists of 15 residues. The CDR3 protein is CASSIRQGFTGELFF. CDR3 coding DNA: TGTGCCAGCAGCATCAGACAGGGATTCACCGGGGAGCTGTTTTTT.

This clonotype was recorded at least ten times. The J gene is TRBJ2-5, the V gene TRBV20-1, with TRBD1 matching 10 bases. There are 15 residues in the CDR3. V lost 5 bases and J lost 5; bases outside the gene matches: 11. Germline V gene data show CDR1 as DFQATT and CDR2 as SNEGSKA (reference sequence). This CDR3 reads CSAPQTQGQGETQYF. The CDR3 region has the DNA TGCAGTGCTCCCCAAACCCAGGGACAGGGGGAGACCCAGTACTTC.

This clonotype was recorded many times. A junction boundary mismatches the germline segment, possibly from a read error. CDR3 protein: CASSEWGTSGGPYNEQFF. CDR3 DNA sequence: TGCGCCAGCAGCGAGTGGGGGACTAGCGGGGGGCCCTACAATGAGCAGTTCTTC. The rearrangement joins TRBV7-2 to TRBJ2-1; 15 nucleotides match TRBD2. Per the germline V gene, CDR1 is SGHTA and CDR2 is FQGNSA. This CDR3 is built from 18 residues.

The CDR3 region is CASSVEGPGYTF. Here the CDR3 DNA reads TGTGCCAGCAGCGTTGAAGGGCCTGGCTACACCTTC. V usage is TRBV2 and J usage is TRBJ1-2; D gene ambiguous. The CDR3 is made up of 12 amino acids. CDR1 is SNHLY, CDR2 FYNNEI, per germline. The germline V and J ends were trimmed by 6 bases and 7 bases, with 12 bases remaining between them. The complete variable domain, with remaining parts taken from reference TRBV2 and TRBJ1-2, reads EPEVTQTPSHQVTQMGQEVILRCVPISNHLYFYWYRQILGQKVEFLVSFYNNEISEKSEIFDDQFSVERPDGSNFTLKIRSTKLEDSAMYFCASSVEGPGYTFGSGTRLTVV.

The chain is built from TRBV6-1 and TRBJ2-7, with TRBD1 identical over 9 bases. The CDR3 runs 15 residues. Germline CDR1 MNHNS, CDR2 SASEGT. Unmatched junction bases numbered 6, after V lost 6 bases and J lost 0 bases. As DNA, the CDR3 is TGTGCCAGCAGGGTCCGGGACAGGGCCTCCTACGAGCAGTACTTC. Translation gives CASRVRDRASYEQYF.

Ten or more counts support this clonotype. The J gene is TRBJ1-6, the V gene TRBV20-1, with a possible D match to TRBD1 (5 bases). This CDR3 region has 17 residues. The germline CDR1 and CDR2 sequences are DFQATT and SNEGSKA (reference sequence). V was cut by 5 bases and J by 3 bases, with 20 bases left in between. CDR3 protein: CSAYPSGTGNYNSPLHF. CDR3 nucleotide sequence: TGCAGTGCTTATCCTTCCGGGACTGGCAACTATAATTCACCCCTCCACTTT.